This TCR beta chain was retrieved from a study of CD8+ T cells in alopecia areata. cDNA prepared by RNA extraction and subsequent reverse transcription served as the template for sequencing. The data were produced by immunoSEQ multiplex PCR, yet TCRdb's version contains in-frame clones alone and is incomplete. The table records 90,000 to 150,000 clones, roughly two fifths of them present only once. In germline, CDR1 is SGHDT, CDR2 YYEEEE. The CDR3 consists of 17 residues. After removal of 2 bases from V and 6 bases from J, the junction contained 14 bases not matched to a gene. The chain recombines TRBV5-6 with TRBJ2-5; 9 bases line up with TRBD1. This receptor was taken from a human donor with alopecia areata. The sample taken for sequencing was CD4+ T cells sorted from blood. The CDR3 region is CASSFSFDRGRMQTQYF. CDR3 DNA: TGTGCCAGCAGCTTCAGCTTCGACAGGGGGAGGATGCAGACCCAGTACTTC.